What follows are 4 T cell receptor beta chains derived from one specimen sequenced in a study of T-cell reconstitution after alpha-beta-depleted transplantation in children. For TCRbeta, the library was prepared with unique molecular identifiers. TCRdb recomputed calls from the PCR reads with MiXCR, one row per CDR3 protein. This sample carries approximately 650,000 distinct CDR3 sequences, 10% to 15% of them seen once, and the ten largest clones take 0.79%. The sequences come from PBMCs, collected before TCRalphabeta/CD19-depleted stem cell transplant. The source is a girl aged 2 to 10 with congenital amegakaryocytic thrombocytopenia, due to receive a stem cell transplant.

This clonotype was seen a handful of times. The V and J genes are TRBV5-1 and TRBJ1-3; maybe TRBD1 (6 bases). Trimming removed 4 bases at V and 0 bases at J, with 14 bases between. The CDR3 spans 16 residues. Germline-derived CDR1 and CDR2 are SGHRS and YFSETQ. The CDR3 sequence is CASSGSGQPSGNTIYF. The CDR3 DNA sequence: TGCGCCAGCAGCGGATCCGGACAGCCCTCTGGAAACACCATATATTTT.

V and J are TRBV2 and TRBJ1-2, with a tentative D call TRBD1 (5 bases). The V and J ends lost 4 bases and 2 bases respectively, with 5 bases between them. CDR3 size: 12 residues. CDR1 and CDR2 (germline): SNHLY, FYNNEI. The CDR3: CASSGTNYGYTF. The CDR3 nucleotides read TGTGCCAGCAGTGGGACAAACTATGGCTACACCTTC. Supplemented by reference TRBV2 and TRBJ1-2, the full variable domain reads EPEVTQTPSHQVTQMGQEVILRCVPISNHLYFYWYRQILGQKVEFLVSFYNNEISEKSEIFDDQFSVERPDGSNFTLKIRSTKLEDSAMYFCASSGTNYGYTFGSGTRLTVV.

This clonotype was recorded many times. The CDR3 bases are TGTGCCACCAGTGGTCTCTCTGGGGCCAACGTCCTGACTTTC. It specifies CATSGLSGANVLTF. The rearrangement links TRBV24-1 to TRBJ2-6; D is unclear. V lost 5 bases, J lost 0 bases, and 4 bases lay in between. Per the germline V gene, CDR1 is KGHDR and CDR2 is SFDVKD. There are 14 residues in the CDR3.

This clonotype showed up many times. CDR3 sequence: CSASGLAGVEGLTDTQYF. Written as DNA, the CDR3 is TGCAGTGCGTCGGGACTAGCGGGAGTGGAGGGCCTCACAGATACGCAGTATTTT. The V gene is TRBV20-1, the J gene TRBJ2-3; 14 nucleotides line up with TRBD2. CDR3 size: 18 residues. Unmatched junction bases numbered 13, after V lost 6 bases and J lost 2 bases. Germline V CDR1 and CDR2: DFQATT, SNEGSKA (reference sequence).